This T cell receptor beta chain was obtained from a study of T cell responses to AZD1222 COVID-19 vaccine. Points from the study as a whole: No repertoire was sampled before or during the peak T cell response, only after it. Reportedly, nearly half of unique spike TCRs recognized epitopes outside B.1.351/B.1.1.7 mutations. White British donors predominated, females outnumbered males, and clonal diversity was possibly underestimated.

CDR1 and CDR2 (germline): LNHDA, SQIVND (reference sequence). The CDR3 consists of 16 residues. J gave up 10 bases and V 5 bases, and 16 bases lay outside the gene matches. The repertoire was sequenced with immunoSEQ multiplex PCR; TCRdb's copy has only in-frame clones and lacks some. The sample shows some 120,000 clones, 70% to 85% of them seen only once. Of note for this clone: Its cognate antigen is unknown.

The specimen comprised peripheral blood, sampled on day 0 of AZD1222 vaccination. This sequence joins TRBV19 and TRBJ2-2; 7 positions match TRBD2. The receptor comes from an adult in good health. The CDR3 loop is CASSPQWAGDLAELFF. The CDR3 nucleotides are TGTGCCAGTAGTCCCCAGTGGGCGGGGGATCTCGCGGAGCTGTTTTTT. The full variable domain, in which reference TRBV19 and TRBJ2-2 provide the parts outside the CDR3, is DGGITQSPKYLFRKEGQNVTLSCEQNLNHDAMYWYRQDPGQGLRLIYYSQIVNDFQKGDIAEGYSVSREKKESFPLTVTSAQKNPTAFYLCASSPQWAGDLAELFFGEGSRLTVL.